This T cell receptor beta chain was obtained from a study of T cells in Graves' hyperthyroidism and ophthalmopathy. This CDR3 region has 13 residues. Germline values: CDR1 SEHNR, CDR2 FQNEAQ (reference sequence). The trim removed 5 bases at V and 14 bases at J, leaving 11 bases unmatched. The authors took PBMCs from roughly 9.7 ml fresh peripheral blood. Authors of the study amplified TCR beta CDR3 regions from RNA transcripts. The HTBI primer set was used in a first-round RT-PCR of the TCR CDR3. TCRdb reprocessed the multiplex PCR reads via MiXCR and lists one record per CDR3 protein. The sample yields 300,000 to 450,000 distinct CDR3 sequences, approximately 13% seen once.

The material sequenced was blood. This sequence was found in a man between 25 and 39 years old with Graves' hyperthyroidism that later progressed to Graves' ophthalmopathy. This rearrangement joins TRBV7-9 to TRBJ2-1; 8 bases line up with TRBD1. The CDR3 here is CASSLRSEQGEFF. For the CDR3, the DNA is TGTGCCAGCAGCCTCAGATCCGAACAGGGGGAGTTCTTC.